One sample yielded the 28 T cell receptor beta chains listed below, sequenced in a study of T cell changes during pregnancy in multiple sclerosis (dated by TCRdb to 2018 to 2020). The library was prepared using the immunoSEQ multiplex PCR assay. The source is immuneACCESS, and TCRdb retained only in-frame sequences with V and J called. Part of the clones is not carried over; for the studies checked, unresolved V genes explain less than half of this, and the remainder is unexplained. This sample holds just over 40,000 clones; 88% were observed only once. Roughly 4.9% of the sample comes from the top ten. The source material was peripheral blood, sampled in the first trimester of pregnancy. These receptors came from a female donor in good health, enrolled as a control in a pregnancy study.

The V and J genes are TRBV10-3 and TRBJ1-2; TRBD1 might be the D (5 bases). The germline V gene encodes CDR1 ENHRY and CDR2 SYGVKD. The CDR3 spans 15 residues. The V end was cut by 5 bases, the J end by 4 bases, with 17 bases between. CDR3 sequence reads: CAISSSGGSSYGYTF. The CDR3 nucleotides are TGTGCCATCAGTTCCTCGGGGGGGAGCTCCTATGGCTACACCTTC.

The chain is built from TRBV6-6 and TRBJ2-5; 7 bases agree with TRBD2. The J call is uncertain, as TRBJ2-7 better fits the DNA end. The CDR3 totals 12 residues. Germline assignment: CDR1 MNHNY and CDR2 SVGAGI (reference sequence). DNA for the CDR3: TGTGCCAGCAGTGTTAGCGGGTACGAGCAGTACTTC. Its translation: CASSVSGYEQYF.

In DNA, the CDR3 is TGTGCCAGCAGTTCCGCGGACAAGAACACTGAAGCTTTCTTT. It translates to CASSSADKNTEAFF. The chain joins TRBV6-5 to TRBJ1-1; possible D gene TRBD1, 5 bases. Germline V gene sequence: CDR1 MNHEY, CDR2 SVGAGI. There are 14 residues in the CDR3. V lost 4 bases and J lost 1, with 10 bases in between.

V gene TRBV2 combines with J gene TRBJ2-1, with 14 bases fitting TRBD2. Germline assignment: CDR1 SNHLY and CDR2 FYNNEI. V lost 5 bases to trimming and J lost 10 bases; unmatched junction nucleotides: 7. The CDR3 extends over 15 amino acids. CDR3 sequence: CASSRLAGGHGEQFF. In DNA, the CDR3 is TGTGCCAGCAGTCGACTAGCGGGGGGGCATGGGGAGCAGTTCTTC.

The chain has TRBV5-4 and TRBJ2-1, with 14 bases identical to TRBD2. The CDR3 spans 17 residues. The V and J ends lost 2 bases and 10 bases, in that order; junction bases with no gene match: 11. Germline CDR1 and CDR2: SGHNT and YYREEE (reference sequence). CDR3 nucleotides: TGTGCCAGCAGCTTCGGCCCCGGGACTAGCGGGAGTGTAGAGCAGTTCTTC. Its protein product is CASSFGPGTSGSVEQFF.

The V gene is TRBV27, the J gene TRBJ2-4, with 11 positions matching TRBD1. Trimming removed 6 bases from V and 12 bases from J; junction bases left unmatched: 13. Germline V lookup: CDR1 MNHEY, CDR2 SMNVEV (reference sequence). There are 15 residues in the CDR3. CDR3 residues: CASSTGQGVGSTQYF. CDR3 DNA: TGTGCCAGCAGCACGGGACAGGGGGTGGGGTCAACTCAGTACTTC.

The V gene is TRBV28, the J gene TRBJ1-2; tentative D call: TRBD1 (6 bases). The germline CDR1 and CDR2 sequences are MDHEN and SYDVKM. Trimming left V 7 bases short and J 4 bases short, with 25 bases between. The CDR3 contains 17 residues. The CDR3 bases are TGTGCCAGCACCACCCCGACAGGTGTAAGGTCTCTCTATGGCTACACCTTC. Its protein product is CASTTPTGVRSLYGYTF.

The chain combines TRBV10-2 with TRBJ2-4, with 8 positions matching TRBD2. J gave up 5 bases and V 6 bases, and 3 bases lay outside the gene matches. The CDR3 has 13 residues. Germline CDR1 and CDR2: WSHSY and SAAADI. CDR3 DNA: TGCGCCAGCAGCCCGGGACTAGAAAACATTCAGTACTTC. Residues: CASSPGLENIQYF.

J is TRBJ1-6 and V is TRBV19; 10 nucleotides match TRBD1. V dropped 2 bases and J dropped 9; count of bases not matched to a gene: 7. CDR1 LNHDA and CDR2 SQIVND come from the germline V gene (reference sequence). The CDR3 covers 16 residues. The CDR3 loop reads CASSIPGQGKSSPLHF. The CDR3 coding sequence is TGTGCCAGTAGTATACCGGGACAGGGGAAGAGTTCACCCCTCCACTTT.

The chain is built from TRBV10-3 and TRBJ1-5; possibly TRBD1 for D (6 bases). The CDR3 is 15 residues long. Between the trimmed V and J ends, which lost 0 bases and 4 bases, there was a span of 10 bases. The germline gives CDR1 ENHRY, CDR2 SYGVKD. CDR3 loop: CAISESQGGNQPQHF. In DNA, the CDR3 is TGTGCCATCAGTGAGTCACAGGGCGGTAATCAGCCCCAGCATTTT.

This chain links TRBV30 with TRBJ2-7; D perhaps matches TRBD2 (6 bases). The germline V and J ends were trimmed by 0 bases and 8 bases, with 32 bases remaining between them. Germline V gives CDR1 GTSNPN, CDR2 SVGIG (reference sequence). The CDR3 extends over 19 amino acids. The CDR3 DNA reads TGTGCCTGGAGTGTACGACGGGGTGAGCCGGTGGGAGGCCCTAGCAAGCAGTACTTC. The encoded protein is CAWSVRRGEPVGGPSKQYF.

This clone appeared a single time. The chain carries TRBV6-4 and TRBJ1-5; TRBD1 aligns across 7 bases. V trimming: 7 bases; J trimming: 6 bases; junction bases outside the gene matches: 6. CDR3 length: 13 amino acids. Per germline, CDR1 MRHNA and CDR2 SNTAGT. The CDR3 here is CASKDRVAQPQHF. The CDR3 bases are TGTGCCAGCAAAGACAGGGTAGCTCAGCCCCAGCATTTT.

The chain uses TRBV5-5 and TRBJ1-5; possible D gene TRBD1, 6 bases. Germline-derived CDR1 and CDR2 are SGHKS and YYEKEE (reference sequence). V was cut by 2 bases and J by 5 bases, with 14 bases left in between. The CDR3 consists of 15 residues. The CDR3 reads CASSFRDTMDQPQHF. The DNA of the CDR3 is TGTGCCAGCAGCTTCCGGGACACTATGGATCAGCCCCAGCATTTT.

This clone was detected a few times. The gene calls are TRBV19 and TRBJ1-1; D unclear. The V and J ends lost 11 bases and 2 bases respectively, with 12 bases between them. Germline V gives CDR1 LNHDA, CDR2 SQIVND (reference sequence). This CDR3 has 12 residues. CDR3 loop: CAPRRLNTEAFF. In nucleotides, the CDR3 is TGTGCCCCCAGGAGGTTAAACACTGAAGCTTTCTTT.

V is TRBV7-3 and J is TRBJ2-1; 12 bases agree with TRBD2. The CDR3 runs to 16 residues. V lost 1 base to trimming and J lost 12 bases; unmatched junction nucleotides: 10. Germline V gene sequence: CDR1 SGHTA, CDR2 FQGTGA. The DNA of the CDR3 is TGTGCCAGCAGCTTAAGCCAGACTAGCGGGAGAGGGGGGCAGTTCTTC. Translation: CASSLSQTSGRGGQFF.

The CDR3 nucleotides are TGTGCCAGCGGCAAAGGGACAGCGGATTCACCCCTCCACTTT. The encoded protein is CASGKGTADSPLHF. V gene TRBV6-5 combines with J gene TRBJ1-6; TRBD1 matches at 7 bases. V lost 8 bases to trimming and J lost 8 bases; unmatched junction nucleotides: 9. The germline V gene encodes CDR1 MNHEY and CDR2 SVGAGI. CDR3 size: 14 residues.

This rearrangement joins TRBV7-2 to TRBJ2-7; 7 bases match TRBD2. The germline V gene has CDR1 SGHTA and CDR2 FQGNSA. Trimming cost V 1 base and J 3 bases; bases outside gene matches: 3. The CDR3 length is 14 residues. The CDR3 region has the DNA TGTGCCAGCAGCTTAGGGGGCGGGAGCTACGAGCAGTACTTC. It encodes CASSLGGGSYEQYF.

The rearrangement uses TRBV10-1 and TRBJ2-3, with a weak D call TRBD2 (6 bases). Germline V gives CDR1 WNHNN, CDR2 SYGVQD (reference sequence). V lost 8 bases and J lost 8, with 26 bases in between. CDR3 length: 16 amino acids. The CDR3 sequence is CASVGPPGLRRGTQYF. DNA of the CDR3: TGCGCCAGCGTTGGACCCCCGGGACTCAGGAGAGGTACGCAGTATTTT.

CDR3 coding DNA: TGTGCCAGCAGCTTGGGGCAGATCTACGAGCAGTACTTC. This translates into CASSLGQIYEQYF. The V call is TRBV5-4, the J call TRBJ2-7; no clear D gene. Between the trimmed V and J ends, which lost 0 bases and 3 bases, there was a span of 7 bases. Germline-derived CDR1 and CDR2 are SGHNT and YYREEE (reference sequence). The CDR3 sequence is 13 residues long. The full variable domain, rest sourced from reference TRBV5-4 and TRBJ2-7, is ETGVTQSPTHLIKTRGQQVTLRCSSQSGHNTVSWYQQALGQGPQFIFQYYREEENGRGNFPPRFSGLQFPNYSSELNVNALELDDSALYLCASSLGQIYEQYFGPGTRLTVT.

The V call is TRBV7-9, the J call TRBJ1-5; perhaps TRBD1 as D (6 bases). Looked up from germline, CDR1 is SEHNR and CDR2 is FQNEAQ (reference sequence). This CDR3 contains 15 residues. V dropped 3 bases and J dropped 5 bases, with 14 bases sitting between them. CDR3 bases: TGTGCCAGCAGCTTTGGCAGGGGAGGGGATCAGCCCCAGCATTTT. Its translation: CASSFGRGGDQPQHF.

This rearrangement joins TRBV27 to TRBJ2-2; 8 bases fit TRBD2. In germline, CDR1 is MNHEY, CDR2 SMNVEV (reference sequence). V was clipped by 0 bases and J by 1 base; unmatched bases: 7. The CDR3 is made up of 18 amino acids. DNA for the CDR3: TGTGCCAGCAGTTTATCTGTTCCGACTAGCGTGAACACCGGGGAGCTGTTTTTT. It codes for CASSLSVPTSVNTGELFF.

The rearrangement uses TRBV10-1 and TRBJ1-1; D is ambiguous. In germline, CDR1 is WNHNN, CDR2 SYGVQD (reference sequence). The CDR3 has 14 residues. V lost 6 bases and J lost 0, with 11 bases in between. This CDR3 reads CASSPTLLNTEAFF. For the CDR3, the DNA is TGCGCCAGCAGCCCTACCCTGCTGAACACTGAAGCTTTCTTT.

This chain connects TRBV28 to TRBJ1-6; D gene unclear. Deletions cut 6 bases from V and 7 bases from J, with 7 bases between. Germline-derived CDR1 and CDR2 are MDHEN and SYDVKM. This CDR3 spans 12 amino acids. DNA of the CDR3: TGTGCCAGCAGAGAGGGAAATTCACCCCTCCACTTT. The encoded protein is CASREGNSPLHF.

The chain employs TRBV5-4 and TRBJ1-1; 9 positions agree with TRBD1. The CDR3 is 14 residues long. CDR1 is SGHNT, CDR2 YYREEE, per germline (reference sequence). V gave up 5 bases and J gave up 6 bases; unmatched junction bases: 8. In DNA form, the CDR3 reads TGTGCCAGCAGTCCTAATCGGGACAGGGCTGAAGCTTTCTTT. Protein product: CASSPNRDRAEAFF.

This chain joins TRBV5-1 and TRBJ2-3, with TRBD2 matching over 15 bases. After removal of 0 bases from V and 4 bases from J, the junction contained 9 bases not matched to a gene. The CDR3 extends over 19 amino acids. Germline CDR1 reads SGHRS; CDR2 reads YFSETQ. CDR3 protein: CASSLVWGTSGRRSDTQYF. As DNA, the CDR3 is TGCGCCAGCAGCTTGGTTTGGGGGACTAGCGGGAGGCGATCAGATACGCAGTATTTT.

The V and J genes are TRBV2 and TRBJ1-1; TRBD1 agrees at 8 bases. Germline values: CDR1 SNHLY, CDR2 FYNNEI. The CDR3 has 13 amino acids. The V and J ends lost 8 bases and 11 bases, in that order; junction bases with no gene match: 13. The CDR3 coding sequence is TGTGCCAGCCGGGACAGGAGGCGCGTTGGGGCTTTCTTT. This translates into CASRDRRRVGAFF.

The V call is TRBV28, the J call TRBJ1-4, with 12 bases identical to TRBD1. The V gene's germline CDR1 is MDHEN and CDR2 SYDVKM. With V trimmed by 2 bases and J by 12 bases, 10 bases remained unmatched. This CDR3 region has 16 residues. The CDR3 region has the DNA TGTGCCAGCAGTTTAGGGGGACAGGGGGCCCTGGTGGAACTGTTTTTT. Translation gives CASSLGGQGALVELFF.

V is TRBV27 and J is TRBJ2-1; 9 nucleotides align to TRBD2. The length of the CDR3 is 15 residues. The V gene's germline CDR1 is MNHEY and CDR2 SMNVEV (reference sequence). V trimming: 3 bases; J trimming: 6 bases; junction bases outside the gene matches: 6. This chain's CDR3 is CASSFASGDPNEQFF. DNA of the CDR3: TGTGCCAGCAGTTTCGCTAGCGGGGATCCCAATGAGCAGTTCTTC.